Listed below are T cell receptor beta chains from one sample, sequenced in a study of blood T cell repertoires in COVID-19. Assay: immunoSEQ multiplex PCR; the TCRdb copy retains only in-frame clones and omits some. The data show approximately 88,000 clones, 80% seen once. The sample comprised peripheral blood. The receptors here all came from a man aged 45-65 years who had recovered from COVID-19. CDR3s include the opening cysteine and the closing phenylalanine or tryptophan. Size tells how often a clone was seen (once, few, many) or the class of an expanded clone, and some rows leave it out.

V gene	CDR3 length	J gene	clone size	CDR3 protein
TRBV18	14	TRBJ1-5	NA	CASSPRDSNQPQHF
TRBV2	15	TRBJ2-2	NA	CASSGDRGSGGELFF
TRBV18	16	TRBJ2-6	NA	CASSLDRTSGANVLTF
TRBV27	18	TRBJ1-5	once	CASSLFADSPNSNQPQHF
TRBV3-1/TRBV3-2	12	TRBJ1-1	NA	CASSQGRTEAFF
TRBV30	15	TRBJ2-2	NA	CAWIVPGFGTGELFF
TRBV9	16	TRBJ2-2	NA	CASSPEVGGAVGELFF
TRBV18	12	TRBJ2-5	NA	CASSRYQETQYF
TRBV7-2	16	TRBJ1-3	once	CASSFRDMNSGNTIYF
TRBV5-1	16	TRBJ2-2	once	CASSLGWQGNTGELFF
TRBV3-1/TRBV3-2	16	TRBJ1-1	once	CASSHRDRGLNTEAFF
TRBV19	15	TRBJ2-2	NA	CASRRGSQNTGELFF
TRBV7-2	14	TRBJ1-1	NA	CASSLGQGRTEAFF
TRBV7-3	16	TRBJ2-1	NA	CASSSYAGGLYNEQFF
TRBV5-5	15	TRBJ2-3	NA	CASSLAPAGTDTQYF
TRBV7-6	21	TRBJ2-6	NA	CASSPVVGGSGAPSGANVLTF
TRBV7-9	17	TRBJ2-7	NA	CASSPPQGREGSYEQYF
TRBV7-9	14	TRBJ2-2	once	CASSLTSSTGELFF
TRBV5-1	17	TRBJ2-3	once	CASSLEPQGAGTDTQYF
TRBV7-2	17	TRBJ1-1	NA	CASSFQGRGKTGTEAFF
TRBV2	16	TRBJ2-7	few	CASSTSGGRRGDEQYF
TRBV28	13	TRBJ2-7	NA	CASSPGVRNEQYF
TRBV11-2	15	TRBJ1-5	NA	CASSLTGGGNQPQHF
TRBV6-2/TRBV6-3	19	TRBJ1-5	NA	CASSYSPWTRQGSNQPQHF
TRBV29-1	11	TRBJ2-7	NA	CSVEYSYEQYF
TRBV9	17	TRBJ2-3	NA	CASSPSLLAGAGDTQYF
TRBV7-8	16	TRBJ2-3	NA	CASSLGNSGSTDTQYF
TRBV7-2	15	TRBJ2-2	NA	CASSLDRRSTGELFF
TRBV6-5	14	TRBJ2-2	NA	CASGGGGTAGELFF
TRBV7-6	12	TRBJ2-7	medium-sized	CASSQTGNEQYF
TRBV6-5	15	TRBJ1-1	NA	CASSPLGTLNTEAFF
TRBV7-3	14	TRBJ2-2	NA	CASSFSGGRGELFF
TRBV11-2	13	TRBJ1-2	NA	CASSLEGGYGYTF
TRBV2	14	TRBJ2-1	NA	CASKRGGGYNEQFF
TRBV7-6	17	TRBJ2-4	few	CASSLEPAGGAKNIQYF
TRBV5-4	14	TRBJ1-1	few	CASSQGQLNTEAFF
TRBV5-4	14	TRBJ2-3	NA	CASSLAAGTDTQYF
TRBV7-2	15	TRBJ2-4	NA	CASSLIVSGLGIQYF
TRBV7-2	19	TRBJ2-5	NA	CASSLAGTSGGPSSGTQYF
TRBV9	14	TRBJ1-2	NA	CASSAFDRNYGYTF
TRBV12-1	17	TRBJ2-5	NA	CASSFKWWREVWETQYF
TRBV5-1	13	TRBJ1-3	few	CASNGGQGNTIYF
TRBV7-2	13	TRBJ1-1	NA	CASSPGMNTEAFF
TRBV6-6	13	TRBJ1-1	NA	CASSALGTGAAFF
TRBV2	14	TRBJ1-2	NA	CASSQLDRNYGYTF
TRBV19	13	TRBJ1-1	NA	CASIPRDRGEAFF
TRBV18	15	TRBJ2-2	NA	CASSPPYRDTGELFF
TRBV7-8	14	TRBJ2-3	NA	CASSLELAGDTQYF